These 10 T cell receptor beta chains share one sample of origin, sequenced in a study of T cell responses to AZD1222 COVID-19 vaccine. Sequencing used immunoSEQ multiplex PCR; TCRdb keeps in-frame clones, though not all of them. This table holds about 150,000 clones, about nine tenths found once. The specimen comprised peripheral blood, sampled 28 days after the second AZD1222 dose. These receptors all come from an adult who received the AZD1222 COVID-19 vaccine.

The genes are TRBV9 and TRBJ2-2; 7 nucleotides agree with TRBD2. This CDR3 is built from 15 residues. With V trimmed by 0 bases and J by 5 bases, 4 bases remained unmatched. Germline loops: CDR1 SGDLS, CDR2 YYNGEE. The DNA of the CDR3 is TGTGCCAGCAGCGTAGCTAGGACTAGGACCGGGGAGCTGTTTTTT. This sequence encodes CASSVARTRTGELFF.

This clone was picked up a small number of times. The gene calls are TRBV7-2 and TRBJ2-7, with D perhaps matching TRBD2 (6 bases). Trimming took off 3 bases at V and 7 bases at J, with 10 bases between the two ends. CDR1 and CDR2 (germline): SGHTA, FQGNSA. The CDR3 is 12 amino acids. CDR3 nucleotide sequence: TGTGCCAGCAGCTTTTCGGGGGATGAGCAGTACTTC. As protein: CASSFSGDEQYF.

The table lists this clone with a count of one. The V and J genes are TRBV5-1 and TRBJ2-1; the match to TRBD2 covers 9 bases. Looked up from germline, CDR1 is SGHRS and CDR2 is YFSETQ. The CDR3 loop spans 16 amino acids. J was trimmed by 0 bases and V by 4 bases; bases with no gene match: 5. The CDR3 DNA follows: TGCGCCAGCAGCCGACTAGCGGTTAGCTCCTACAATGAGCAGTTCTTC. This translates into CASSRLAVSSYNEQFF.

The V call is TRBV5-8, the J call TRBJ2-7; 7 bases line up with TRBD1. The V gene's germline CDR1 is SGHTS and CDR2 YDEGEE. V was pared by 0 bases and J by 0 bases, with 18 bases of the junction left unmatched. The CDR3 is 20 residues long. The CDR3 here is CASSLVGSGQDLMASYEQYF. The DNA of the CDR3 is TGTGCCAGCAGCTTGGTAGGTTCTGGACAGGATCTAATGGCCTCCTACGAGCAGTACTTC.

The gene calls are TRBV7-7 and TRBJ2-7; D call uncertain. CDR1 and CDR2 from the germline V gene are SSHAT and FNYEAQ (reference sequence). The CDR3 runs to 14 residues. The V and J ends lost 2 bases and 0 bases respectively, with 8 bases between them. DNA of the CDR3: TGTGCCAGCAGCTTAAGTGGGTCCTCCTACGAGCAGTACTTC. Translated, it gives CASSLSGSSYEQYF.

This clone was counted a single time. V and J are TRBV5-1 and TRBJ2-2; D remains unclear. With 0 bases removed from V and 8 bases from J, the gap between germline ends came to 5 bases. The CDR3 is 12 residues long. Germline values: CDR1 SGHRS, CDR2 YFSETQ. CDR3 in amino acids: CASSLEFGELFF. The CDR3 bases are TGCGCCAGCAGCTTGGAGTTTGGGGAGCTGTTTTTT.

The chain couples TRBV7-9 to TRBJ2-7; 9 bases line up with TRBD1. J lost 2 bases, V lost 1 base, and 6 bases had no gene match. The germline CDR1 and CDR2 sequences are SEHNR and FQNEAQ (reference sequence). The CDR3 is 16 amino acids. The CDR3 loop reads CASSLVGTGSPYEQYF. The DNA for the CDR3 is TGTGCCAGCAGCTTAGTTGGGACAGGGTCTCCCTACGAGCAGTACTTC.

The chain has TRBV6-1 and TRBJ2-1; D tentatively fits TRBD1 or TRBD2 (5 bases each). Trimming stripped 3 bases from V and 0 bases from J, with 12 bases between. The CDR3 consists of 16 residues. Germline V gives CDR1 MNHNS, CDR2 SASEGT. DNA for the CDR3: TGTGCCAGCAGTGAGGGGCCAGGGAGCTCCTACAATGAGCAGTTCTTC. It codes for CASSEGPGSSYNEQFF.

This chain links TRBV6-5 with TRBJ1-6; 7 positions match TRBD1. CDR1 MNHEY and CDR2 SVGAGI come from the germline V gene. CDR3 length: 14 amino acids. The V and J ends lost 7 bases and 6 bases, in that order; junction bases with no gene match: 6. The CDR3 sequence: CASKKGAGNSPLHF. In nucleotides, the CDR3 is TGTGCCAGCAAAAAGGGGGCTGGTAATTCACCCCTCCACTTT.

This chain joins TRBV7-2 and TRBJ2-1; TRBD2 aligns across 15 bases. The CDR3 sequence is 17 residues long. Germline values: CDR1 SGHTA, CDR2 FQGNSA. Unmatched junction bases numbered 7, after V lost 5 bases and J lost 5 bases. The CDR3 spells CASSAWTSGGANNEQFF. In nucleotides, the CDR3 is TGTGCCAGCAGCGCCTGGACTAGCGGGGGGGCCAACAATGAGCAGTTCTTC.